This record covers a single T cell receptor beta chain. The antigen it binds to is not known. It has no much larger one-base neighbor in the sample; base qualities were not kept. TCRbeta CDR3 regions were amplified from genomic DNA using the immunoSEQ Assay, a bias-controlled multiplex PCR. The authors' analysis ran thus. The number of nucleated cells in each sample was estimated by amplification of reference gene primers within the assay. Sequence reads were collapsed and filtered to measure the absolute abundance of every unique TCRbeta CDR3 rearrangement. For each sample, productive Simpson clonality was calculated as the square root of Simpson's diversity index over productive rearrangements. TCRdb took this table from immuneACCESS and kept in-frame rearrangements with V and J called. Such tables lack part of the clones; where checked against another copy, unresolved V genes explain under half of the gap, and the rest is unexplained. D and trimming were read from the DNA, whereas the V and J calls and clone size are those reported in that table. The sample yields around 100,000 clones; 91% were counted once. The leading ten clones occupy 17% of the sample.

The trim is 5 bases for V and 0 bases for J, with a gap of 17 bases between the germline ends. From the germline V gene, CDR1 is SGHTA and CDR2 is FQGNSA. The CDR3 sequence holds 17 residues, the cysteine and phenylalanine included. Only the CDR3 DNA is retained, 51 bases long and in frame from the first base. The record originates from a study of blood T cell repertoires in COVID-19 (dated by TCRdb to about 2020). About the investigation overall: Collaborator samples came from the United States, Italy and Spain and covered acute and convalescent phases of COVID-19. The prospective study material was composed of cDNA or gDNA derived from T cells, B-cell-depleted T cells, or PBMCs. The dataset comprised deeply sampled blood TCRbeta repertoires from subjects exposed to, actively infected with, or recovered from COVID-19. The repertoires were released in a freely available public database intended as a resource for research on the immune response to SARS-CoV-2. The samples were drawn from the first 160 participants of the ongoing ImmuneRACE study and from under 1,500 subjects provided by 6 global collaborators. Nearly every sample came with metadata listing a de-identified subject ID, COVID-19 status, age in years and sex. HLA class I and class II types, where available, came from metadata supplied by the sample provider rather than from assay-based typing.

The collaborating institutions used their own protocols to collect whole blood in K2EDTA tubes. Collaborator samples were shipped for TCRbeta analysis as frozen whole blood, isolated PBMCs, or DNA extracted from either sample type. The full study reports these points: Clinical and demographic metadata were provided uncurated, with the amount varying by source and participant.

This sequence uses TRBV7-2 and TRBJ2-1; a tentative D call is TRBD1 (6 bases match). This sequence originates from a man aged 45 to 65 with acute or convalescent COVID-19. The sample taken for sequencing was peripheral blood. CDR3 reads: CASSPYHRASSYNEQFF. Here is the DNA: TGTGCCAGCAGCCCGTACCACAGGGCTTCCTCCTACAATGAGCAGTTCTTC.